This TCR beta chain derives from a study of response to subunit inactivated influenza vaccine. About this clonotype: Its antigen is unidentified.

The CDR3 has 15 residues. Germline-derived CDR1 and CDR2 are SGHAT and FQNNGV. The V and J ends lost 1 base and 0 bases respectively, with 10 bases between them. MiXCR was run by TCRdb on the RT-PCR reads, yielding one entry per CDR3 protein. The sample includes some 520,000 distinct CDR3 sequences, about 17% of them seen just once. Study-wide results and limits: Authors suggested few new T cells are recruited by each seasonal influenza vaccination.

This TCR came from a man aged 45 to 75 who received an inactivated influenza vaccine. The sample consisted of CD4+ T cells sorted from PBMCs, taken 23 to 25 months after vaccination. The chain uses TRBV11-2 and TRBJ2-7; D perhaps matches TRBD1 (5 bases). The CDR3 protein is CASSLGGLDSYEQYF. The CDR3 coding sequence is TGTGCCAGCAGCTTAGGGGGCCTGGACTCCTACGAGCAGTACTTC.